The 8 T cell receptor beta chains presented below share a single source sample, sequenced in a study of blood T cell repertoires in COVID-19. Sequencing was performed with immunoSEQ multiplex PCR; in TCRdb, only in-frame clones are kept and a portion is missing. The sample consists of 100,000 to 150,000 clones, 75% to 85% of them appearing once. The sample was peripheral blood. Receptors were obtained from a man in his forties with active or convalescent COVID-19.

This clone was observed a few times. The chain joins TRBV3-1 (or the pseudogene TRBV3-2) to TRBJ1-2; 9 nucleotides agree with TRBD1. J was trimmed by 4 bases and V by 3 bases; bases with no gene match: 3. This CDR3 comprises 14 residues. Germline CDR1 is LGHDT and CDR2 is YNNKEL (reference sequence). CDR3 DNA: TGTGCCAGCAGCCATTCGACAGGGGGCTATGGCTACACCTTC. It yields the protein CASSHSTGGYGYTF.

The V and J genes are TRBV20-1 and TRBJ1-1; possibly TRBD1 for D (5 bases). Trimming stripped 3 bases from V and 5 bases from J, with 16 bases between. This CDR3 contains 14 residues. In germline, CDR1 is DFQATT, CDR2 SNEGSKA (reference sequence). The CDR3 sequence: CSASDVRVLTEAFF. Written as DNA, the CDR3 is TGCAGTGCTAGTGACGTCAGGGTCTTGACTGAAGCTTTCTTT.

The rearrangement joins TRBV5-8 to TRBJ1-1, with D possibly matching TRBD1 (6 bases). This CDR3 spans 15 amino acids. Germline values: CDR1 SGHTS, CDR2 YDEGEE. V gave up 4 bases and J gave up 3 bases, with 16 bases separating them. Written as DNA, the CDR3 is TGTGCCAGCAGCCGCAGGGGTTTATCATACACTGAAGCTTTCTTT. Protein: CASSRRGLSYTEAFF.

The chain recombines TRBV19 with TRBJ2-4, with a tentative D call TRBD1 (6 bases). CDR1 is LNHDA, CDR2 SQIVND, per germline (reference sequence). The germline V and J ends were trimmed by 6 bases and 7 bases, with 16 bases remaining between them. This CDR3 is 14 amino acids long. The DNA of the CDR3 is TGTGCCAGTAGCCCGGACAGTTCGTCGAACATTCAGTACTTC. It is translated as CASSPDSSSNIQYF.

This chain connects TRBV29-1 to TRBJ1-2, with 9 bases lining up with TRBD1. Per the germline V gene, CDR1 is SQVTM and CDR2 is ANQGSEA. With 6 bases clipped from V and 7 bases from J, the junction kept 9 bases outside the gene matches. The CDR3 sequence is 13 residues long. CDR3 nucleotides: TGCAGCGTGACCCCGGGACAGGGTTTTGGCTACACCTTC. Its translation: CSVTPGQGFGYTF.

This chain joins TRBV2 and TRBJ1-5, with D perhaps TRBD1 (5 bases). There are 14 residues in the CDR3. The V end was cut by 5 bases, the J end by 3 bases, with 11 bases between. Germline CDR1 SNHLY, CDR2 FYNNEI. The CDR3, as DNA: TGTGCCAGCAGTACCCCAGGGAACAATCAGCCCCAGCATTTT. Translation: CASSTPGNNQPQHF.

V gene TRBV11-2 combines with J gene TRBJ2-7; D might be TRBD1 (6 bases). Germline CDR1 is SGHAT and CDR2 is FQNNGV. This CDR3 comprises 17 residues. V lost 5 bases to trimming and J lost 0 bases, with 20 bases between them. CDR3 residues: CASSPQGSLGDSYEQYF. CDR3 DNA sequence: TGTGCCAGCAGCCCTCAGGGGTCCCTTGGGGACTCCTACGAGCAGTACTTC.

This sequence joins TRBV7-9 and TRBJ1-2; TRBD1 agrees at 8 bases. The CDR3 consists of 14 residues. The V segment lost 1 base and the J segment 8 bases; nucleotides outside the gene matches: 6. Germline V gene lookup returns CDR1 SEHNR and CDR2 FQNEAQ (reference sequence). In DNA, the CDR3 is TGTGCCAGCAGCTTAGGACAGGGGTGGGAAGGCTACACCTTC. Translating it yields CASSLGQGWEGYTF.